This is a list of T cell receptor beta chains from one sample in a study of blood T cells in healthy people across ages. TCRdb redid the calling of the 5' RACE reads with MiXCR, one entry per CDR3 protein. The sample holds about 590,000 distinct CDR3 sequences; roughly 31% are singletons and the top ten take 15% to 19%. Sequenced material: blood. Every receptor here comes from a woman of 80 years or more in good health. The CDR3 runs from the conserved cysteine through the conserved F or W. A D gene is named only where the DNA matches it firmly. Where a row states a size, it is once, few, many or the class of an expanded clone; other rows omit it.

d_call clone_size j_call cdr3_length v_call cdr3_aa cdr3_nt
TRBD2 - TRBJ2-5 16 TRBV25-1 CASSSRTSGGSETQYF TGTGCCAGCAGTTCCAGGACTAGCGGGGGCTCCGAGACCCAGTACTTC
TRBD1 - TRBJ1-2 15 TRBV7-2 CASSFTGEGAGGHTF TGTGCCAGCAGCTTTACAGGGGAGGGGGCTGGTGGCCACACCTTC
- many TRBJ1-4 15 TRBV7-2 CASSRIGATNEKLFF TGTGCCAGCAGTCGTATCGGCGCAACTAATGAAAAACTGTTTTTT
- - TRBJ2-4 15 TRBV12-5 CASGLAGGLKNIQYF TGTGCTAGTGGTTTGGCCGGAGGGCTCAAAAACATTCAGTACTTC
- many TRBJ2-7 14 TRBV6-2/TRBV6-3 CASSYSIRSYEQYF TGTGCCAGCAGTTACTCGATCAGATCCTACGAGCAGTACTTC
TRBD1 - TRBJ2-6 16 TRBV5-1 CASSMGQHSGANVLTF TGCGCCAGCAGCATGGGACAGCACTCTGGGGCCAACGTCCTGACTTTC
- many TRBJ2-7 12 TRBV5-1 CASSLPGYEQYF TGTGCCAGCAGCTTACCGGGCTACGAGCAGTACTTC
- many TRBJ2-5 13 TRBV27 CASSYTGSETQYF TGTGCCAGCAGTTATACTGGGAGTGAGACCCAGTACTTC
TRBD2 - TRBJ2-5 14 TRBV7-2 CASSLTSGQETQYF TGTGCCAGTAGCTTAACTAGCGGCCAAGAGACCCAGTACTTC
- - TRBJ2-3 15 TRBV20-1 CSANILAGVTDTQYF TGCAGTGCTAATATACTGGCGGGTGTGACAGATACGCAGTATTTT
- many TRBJ2-5 15 TRBV11-2 CASSVSRLVPETQYF TGTGCCAGCAGCGTCAGCCGACTAGTTCCCGAGACCCAGTACTTC
- - TRBJ1-1 13 TRBV6-1 CASTRSLNTEAFF TGTGCCAGCACGAGGTCCTTGAACACTGAAGCTTTCTTT
- - TRBJ2-7 16 TRBV5-1 CASSLDGAYPGYEQYF TGCGCCAGCAGCTTGGACGGAGCATACCCAGGCTACGAGCAGTACTTC
TRBD2 many TRBJ2-3 13 TRBV3-1 CASSLVGLGTQYF TGTGCCAGCAGCCTGGTCGGACTAGGTACGCAGTATTTT
TRBD1 - TRBJ1-1 15 TRBV6-2/TRBV6-3 CASSYPTGASTEAFF TGTGCCAGCAGTTACCCGACAGGGGCCAGCACTGAAGCTTTCTTT
- - TRBJ1-1 14 TRBV6-1 CASSVTEDLTEAFF TGTGCCAGCAGTGTAACAGAGGATCTCACTGAAGCTTTCTTT
TRBD1 - TRBJ1-2 15 TRBV12-3/TRBV12-4 CASSQGTGHGYGYTF TGTGCCAGCAGTCAGGGGACAGGGCACGGCTATGGCTACACCTTC
- - TRBJ2-3 14 TRBV27 CASSFWGIQDTQYF TGTGCCAGCAGTTTTTGGGGAATTCAGGATACGCAGTATTTT
- many TRBJ2-3 11 TRBV18 CASSPADTQYF TGTGCCAGCAGCCCCGCGGATACGCAGTATTTT
- many TRBJ2-5 14 TRBV2 CASRLRVSQETQYF TGTGCCAGCAGACTTAGGGTGTCTCAAGAGACCCAGTACTTC
- many TRBJ2-7 16 TRBV5-5 CASSGKAGVLSYEQYF TGTGCCAGCAGCGGGAAGGCGGGCGTGCTATCCTACGAGCAGTACTTC
- - TRBJ2-7 15 TRBV27 CASSPGAGDYNEQYF TGTGCCAGCAGCCCTGGGGCAGGGGATTACAATGAGCAGTACTTC
- - TRBJ2-1 15 TRBV4-3 CASSPEAWSYNEQFF TGCGCCAGCAGCCCCGAAGCGTGGTCCTACAATGAGCAGTTCTTC
TRBD1 few TRBJ1-2 16 TRBV25-1 CASSEFSREGASGYTF TGTGCCAGCAGTGAATTTTCTCGGGAGGGGGCGTCTGGCTACACCTTC
TRBD1 - TRBJ2-1 16 TRBV5-1 CASSLGLGQGADEQFF TGCGCCAGCAGCTTGGGATTGGGACAGGGGGCCGATGAGCAGTTCTTC
TRBD2 - TRBJ2-1 16 TRBV20-1 CSASISGRTSGNVQFF TGCAGTGCTAGTATTAGCGGGCGGACCAGCGGGAATGTGCAGTTCTTC
TRBD1 - TRBJ1-1 15 TRBV7-6 CASNSGTGTNTEAFF TGTGCCAGCAACTCAGGGACAGGGACGAACACTGAAGCTTTCTTT
TRBD1 many TRBJ2-7 13 TRBV29-1 CSVVTGVSYEQYF TGCAGCGTTGTCACAGGGGTCTCCTACGAGCAGTACTTC
- many TRBJ2-7 18 TRBV7-2 CASSLRPGAGINSYEQYF TGTGCCAGCAGCTTAAGGCCCGGGGCGGGCATTAACTCCTACGAGCAGTACTTC
TRBD1 many TRBJ1-5 16 TRBV7-8 CASSLAGSGGNQPQHF TGTGCCAGCAGCTTAGCCGGGTCAGGGGGGAATCAGCCCCAGCATTTT
- few TRBJ2-7 14 TRBV4-1 CASSPEGLAYEQYF TGCGCCAGCAGCCCAGAGGGCTTGGCCTACGAGCAGTACTTC
TRBD2 many TRBJ2-7 13 TRBV5-1 CASSLASGVEQYF TGCGCCAGCAGCTTGGCTAGCGGGGTCGAGCAGTACTTC
- few TRBJ2-4 14 TRBV7-2 CASSSQPNSRDPHF TGTGCCAGCAGCTCCCAGCCAAATAGCAGAGACCCCCACTTC
- few TRBJ1-1 15 TRBV12-3/TRBV12-4 CASSLRLIGRGEAFF TGTGCCAGCAGTTTAAGGTTAATCGGTCGTGGGGAAGCTTTCTTT
- many TRBJ2-7 12 TRBV28 CATLGVSYEQYF TGTGCCACCCTGGGGGTTTCCTACGAGCAGTACTTC
- many TRBJ2-7 12 TRBV20-1 CSARGPSGEQYF TGCAGTGCCCGTGGGCCTTCGGGGGAGCAGTACTTC
- - TRBJ2-7 15 TRBV12-3/TRBV12-4 CASSISGTLAYEQYF TGTGCCAGCAGCATCTCCGGGACACTAGCCTACGAGCAGTACTTC
- few TRBJ1-1 14 TRBV7-9 CASSFNRVGTEAFF TGTGCCAGCAGCTTTAACAGGGTGGGCACTGAAGCTTTCTTT
- - TRBJ1-6 14 TRBV5-5 CASSLDFYNSPLHF TGTGCCAGCAGCCTTGACTTCTATAATTCACCCCTCCACTTT
- many TRBJ1-5 13 TRBV5-6 CASSHGAFGPQHF TGTGCCAGCAGTCATGGGGCATTCGGCCCCCAGCATTTT
TRBD1 many TRBJ2-1 17 TRBV7-2 CASSSSLRQGSYNEQFF TGTGCCAGCAGCTCATCTTTGAGACAGGGTTCCTACAATGAGCAGTTCTTC
TRBD1 once TRBJ2-5 16 TRBV6-5 CASSYRQGRERETQYF TGTGCCAGCAGTTACAGACAGGGACGAGAGCGGGAGACCCAGTACTTC
- many TRBJ1-1 11 TRBV12-3/TRBV12-4 CASSSETEAFF TGTGCCAGCAGTTCAGAGACTGAAGCTTTCTTT
- few TRBJ2-1 16 TRBV7-2 CASSLSASYSYNEQFF TGTGCCAGCAGCTTAAGTGCTTCCTACTCCTACAATGAGCAGTTCTTC
- many TRBJ2-1 12 TRBV5-1 CASSGTGSEQFF TGCGCCAGCAGCGGGACGGGGAGTGAGCAGTTCTTC
- few TRBJ2-2 16 TRBV20-1 CSARDVYGGVTGERFF TGCAGTGCTAGAGATGTATACGGGGGCGTCACCGGGGAGCGGTTTTTT
- - TRBJ1-5 17 TRBV7-9 CASSLAPVGVQNQPQHF TGTGCCAGCAGCTTAGCACCGGTCGGAGTGCAGAATCAGCCCCAGCATTTT
- few TRBJ2-3 15 TRBV20-1 CSARDTYRGTDTQYF TGCAGTGCTAGAGACACTTATCGGGGCACAGATACGCAGTATTTT
- - TRBJ2-1 13 TRBV30 CAWQETGTNEQFF TGTGCCTGGCAGGAGACAGGCACAAATGAGCAGTTCTTC